This T cell receptor beta chain came from a study of shared clonotypes between healthy human individuals. Trimming stripped 4 bases from V and 2 bases from J, with 9 bases between. The CDR3 is made up of 14 amino acids. The V gene's germline CDR1 is LGHNA and CDR2 YNFKEQ. As defined, naive CD8 cells were CD45RO-negative and positively selected for CCR7, with terminally differentiated effector memory CD45RA+ cells excluded. Broader study findings: Relative to memory subsets, naive subsets generally showed larger estimated richness.

Method: immunoSEQ multiplex PCR; TCRdb's copy keeps in-frame clones and lacks some. This table holds hundreds of thousands of clones, roughly 95% found once. This clone showed up just a few times. Its target is unknown. The chain joins TRBV4-2 to TRBJ1-5, with unresolved D. Sequencing input: naive CD8+ T cells sorted from blood. This sequence was found in a woman aged 25 to 39 in good health. The CDR3 DNA is TGTGCCAGCAGCCTCCTGAGGGGCAATCAGCCCCAGCATTTT. This gives the protein CASSLLRGNQPQHF.